The clone carrying this T cell receptor beta chain was detected only once. This specimen comes from a study of blood T cell repertoires in COVID-19. The table came from immunoSEQ multiplex PCR; TCRdb's copy has only in-frame clones and leaves some out. The repertoire consists of roughly 200,000 clones, with 70% to 90% occurring once and the leading ten covering 3% to 4.5%. The V end lost 11 bases, the J end lost 8 bases, and 21 bases lay between the germline ends. The CDR3 consists of 13 residues. Looked up from germline, CDR1 is SNHLY and CDR2 is FYNNEI. The source is a woman in her 40s with acute COVID-19. The J gene is TRBJ1-2, the V gene TRBV2; D might be TRBD1 (5 bases). Source material: PBMCs or T cells enriched from blood (not recorded which). Here the CDR3 DNA reads TGTGCCTCAAAAATCGGGCAGGGCAACGGCTACACCTTC. As protein: CASKIGQGNGYTF. The complete variable domain, with remaining parts taken from reference TRBV2 and TRBJ1-2, reads EPEVTQTPSHQVTQMGQEVILRCVPISNHLYFYWYRQILGQKVEFLVSFYNNEISEKSEIFDDQFSVERPDGSNFTLKIRSTKLEDSAMYFCASKIGQGNGYTFGSGTRLTVV.